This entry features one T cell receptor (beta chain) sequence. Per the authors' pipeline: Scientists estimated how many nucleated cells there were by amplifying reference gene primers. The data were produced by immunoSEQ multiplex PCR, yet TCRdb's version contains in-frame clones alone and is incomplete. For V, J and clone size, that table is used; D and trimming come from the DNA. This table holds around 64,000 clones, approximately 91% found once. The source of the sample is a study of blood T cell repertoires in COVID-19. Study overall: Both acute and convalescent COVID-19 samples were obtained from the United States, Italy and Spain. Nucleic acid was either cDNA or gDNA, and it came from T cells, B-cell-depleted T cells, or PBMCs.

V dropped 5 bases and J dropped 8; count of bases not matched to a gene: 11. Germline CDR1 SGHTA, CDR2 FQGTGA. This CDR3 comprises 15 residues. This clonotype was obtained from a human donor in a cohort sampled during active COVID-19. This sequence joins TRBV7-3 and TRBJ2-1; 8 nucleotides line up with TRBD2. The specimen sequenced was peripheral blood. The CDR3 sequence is CASSRSGGQTDEQFF. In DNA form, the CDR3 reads TGTGCCAGCAGCAGATCGGGAGGGCAAACGGATGAGCAGTTCTTC.